The subject of this entry is one T cell receptor (beta chain). Antigen: not known. There are 14 residues in the CDR3. The germline V gene encodes CDR1 SGHAT and CDR2 FQDESV (reference sequence). The ends lost 5 bases at V and 4 bases at J; junction bases unmatched: 5. The sample comes from a study of HIV-infected patients and healthy controls. Overall study results and limits: Size-matching overweighted rare events from HIV-infected data when comparing patients with controls. In healthy controls, MAIT alpha CDR3s were common; in HIV+ repertoires, severely depleted.

Alpha and beta constant-region primers primed reverse transcription of approximately 0.55 ug RNA. Separate chain-specific third strand synthesis with multiplexing indices produced the alpha and beta libraries. The cDNA received a 5' RACE adapter containing a random hexamer plus an SP2 sequencing primer site. TCRdb re-analysed the 5' RACE reads in MiXCR, keeping a single row per CDR3 protein. The sample shows approximately 16,000 distinct CDR3 sequences, 9.4% of them seen only once. All unsorted peripheral T cells were captured because whole blood was used without fractionation. Peripheral blood, 2 to 3 ml, was drawn for RNA extraction.

The clonotype comes from an adult in good health. The chain is built from TRBV11-1 and TRBJ2-3; 8 bases fit TRBD1. Sequenced material: blood. The CDR3 loop is CASSSGQGADTQYF. The CDR3 DNA follows: TGTGCCAGCAGCAGTGGACAGGGAGCAGATACGCAGTATTTT.